This T cell receptor (beta chain) was found in a study of blood T cell repertoires in COVID-19. V gave up 4 bases and J gave up 1 base; unmatched junction bases: 13. This CDR3 is 17 amino acids long. Using immunoSEQ multiplex PCR, the repertoire was profiled, and TCRdb retains in-frame clones only, with some absent. The sample has 200,000 to 250,000 clones, more than 75% seen once. Sequenced input: peripheral blood. The V and J genes are TRBV6-7 and TRBJ2-7; TRBD1 aligns across 7 bases. TRBV6-7 is designated an ORF whose function remains uncertain. The receptor's source is a middle-aged man with acute or convalescent COVID-19. The CDR3 spells CASSSPTPTGPSYEQYF. The DNA of the CDR3 is TGTGCCAGCAGTTCCCCGACCCCGACAGGGCCTTCCTACGAGCAGTACTTC.